Each of the 16 T cell receptor beta chains below was sequenced from the same sample in a study of T-cell memory formation after mild COVID-19. Each CDR3 protein is one row after TCRdb ran MiXCR on the 5' RACE reads. This table holds about 400,000 distinct CDR3 sequences, 13% to 15% found once. Specimen: PBMCs or a T cell subset sorted from them (not recorded which). The receptors were sampled from a man younger than 30 who had mild COVID-19 (a few samples of this study predate the infection). Cell type and time point are not known.

This clonotype has a handful of counts. The genes are TRBV6-1 and TRBJ2-1; weak D call: TRBD2 (6 bases). V was trimmed by 3 bases and J by 9 bases, leaving 18 bases between them. The CDR3 spans 15 residues. Germline V gives CDR1 MNHNS, CDR2 SASEGT. The CDR3 region is CASSDSQRVVREQFF. The DNA for the CDR3 is TGTGCCAGCAGTGACTCCCAGCGGGTGGTTCGTGAGCAGTTCTTC.

At least ten counts were recorded for this clonotype. The chain recombines TRBV4-3 with TRBJ1-1; no firm D call. Germline V gene sequence: CDR1 LGHNA, CDR2 YSLEER. The CDR3 runs to 15 residues. V gave up 0 bases and J gave up 1 base, with 9 bases separating them. The CDR3 DNA is TGCGCCAGCAGCCAAGAGAGGCAAGCGAACACTGAAGCTTTCTTT. Its translation is CASSQERQANTEAFF.

V usage is TRBV7-2 and J usage is TRBJ2-2; 10 bases line up with TRBD1. Germline V gives CDR1 SGHTA, CDR2 FQGNSA. Losses at the gene ends were 5 bases for V and 7 bases for J; bases not matched to a gene: 4. CDR3 length equals 14 residues. This CDR3 reads CASSAGQGIGELFF. The CDR3 DNA is TGTGCCAGCAGCGCGGGACAGGGGATCGGGGAGCTGTTTTTT.

This clonotype was counted a few times. Here the CDR3 reads CASSLTDEAFF. The CDR3 region has the DNA TGCGCCAGCAGCCTGACAGATGAAGCTTTCTTT. The genes are TRBV5-1 and TRBJ1-1; a weak D match, TRBD1 (5 bases). Trimming removed 4 bases at V and 7 bases at J, with 8 bases between. The length of the CDR3 is 11 residues. CDR1 is SGHRS and CDR2 is YFSETQ in the germline V gene.

This clonotype was seen more than once but under ten times. The rearrangement uses TRBV10-3 and TRBJ2-3; the D call may be TRBD1 or TRBD2 (6 bases each). The CDR3 runs to 15 residues. Germline values: CDR1 ENHRY, CDR2 SYGVKD. V shed 8 bases and J shed 6 bases, with 21 bases lying between them. The CDR3 protein is CAIGRESGARDTQYF. The CDR3, as DNA: TGTGCCATCGGGCGGGAATCGGGGGCCAGGGATACGCAGTATTTT.

This clonotype was seen at least ten times. V and J are TRBV5-1 and TRBJ1-2, with a weak D call TRBD1 (6 bases). The germline gives CDR1 SGHRS, CDR2 YFSETQ. CDR3 length: 14 amino acids. Trimming removed 2 bases at V and 3 bases at J, with 11 bases between. The DNA of the CDR3 is TGCGCCAGCAGCTTTTCGTCAGGGGACTATGGCTACACCTTC. Amino acid sequence: CASSFSSGDYGYTF. Full variable domain (remainder filled in from reference TRBV5-1 and TRBJ1-2): KAGVTQTPRYLIKTRGQQVTLSCSPISGHRSVSWYQQTPGQGLQFLFEYFSETQRNKGNFPGRFSGRQFSNSRSEMNVSTLELGDSALYLCASSFSSGDYGYTFGSGTRLTVV.

This clonotype was detected only a few times. The chain has TRBV21-1 and TRBJ2-7; the table gives TRBD1 as D, unverified against the DNA. TRBV21-1 is shown as a pseudogene. This CDR3 comprises 13 residues. The CDR3, as DNA: TGTGCCAGCAGGTCGGACAGGGCGACGGAGCAGTACGTC. Its protein is CASRSDRATEQYV.

This clonotype has a handful of counts. V usage is TRBV5-1 and J usage is TRBJ2-7, with D uncertain. The V gene's germline CDR1 is SGHRS and CDR2 YFSETQ. This CDR3 has 11 amino acids. V was shortened by 0 bases and J by 6 bases, with 4 bases between the two germline ends. The CDR3 protein is CASSLESEQYF. The CDR3 DNA sequence: TGCGCCAGCAGCTTGGAAAGCGAGCAGTACTTC.

This clonotype was counted only a few times. This chain joins TRBV5-6 and TRBJ2-1; D assignment may be TRBD1 or TRBD2 (5 bases each). The V and J ends lost 3 bases and 8 bases respectively, with 18 bases between them. Looked up from germline, CDR1 is SGHDT and CDR2 is YYEEEE. The CDR3 loop spans 15 amino acids. CDR3 coding DNA: TGTGCCAGCAGCTCCCTGGGGGTGATGGCGGATGAGCAGTTCTTC. It codes for CASSSLGVMADEQFF.

This clonotype was found many times. The chain has TRBV5-1 and TRBJ2-1; 9 bases fit TRBD2. Germline V CDR1 and CDR2: SGHRS, YFSETQ. The CDR3 is 16 residues long. V trimming: 0 bases; J trimming: 4 bases; junction bases outside the gene matches: 5. CDR3 in amino acids: CASSLEGTSLYNEQFF. The DNA of the CDR3 is TGCGCCAGCAGCTTGGAGGGGACTAGCTTATACAATGAGCAGTTCTTC. Filled out from reference TRBV5-1 and TRBJ2-1, the complete variable domain reads KAGVTQTPRYLIKTRGQQVTLSCSPISGHRSVSWYQQTPGQGLQFLFEYFSETQRNKGNFPGRFSGRQFSNSRSEMNVSTLELGDSALYLCASSLEGTSLYNEQFFGPGTRLTVL.

This clonotype was detected many times. The CDR3 protein is CASSGTGRRAYEQYV. The CDR3 nucleotides read TGCGCCAGCAGCGGGACAGGGAGAAGGGCCTACGAGCAGTACGTC. The chain combines TRBV5-1 with TRBJ2-7; 9 bases map to TRBD1. The CDR3 has 15 amino acids. In germline, CDR1 is SGHRS, CDR2 YFSETQ. With V trimmed by 4 bases and J by 2 bases, 7 bases remained unmatched.

This clonotype was observed a handful of times. This chain joins TRBV4-3 and TRBJ2-5; 9 nucleotides line up with TRBD2. V shed 0 bases, J shed 2 bases, and the junction held 7 bases outside the gene matches. CDR1 and CDR2 (germline): LGHNA, YSLEER. CDR3 length: 17 amino acids. DNA of the CDR3: TGCGCCAGCAGCCAAGATGGGCTAGCGGGGACACAAGAGACCCAGTACTTC. It translates to CASSQDGLAGTQETQYF.

In its sample, this clonotype was seen a few times. V gene TRBV5-1 combines with J gene TRBJ2-2; a weak D match, TRBD2 (6 bases). The V gene lost 2 bases and the J gene lost 7 bases, with 15 bases spanning the gap. The germline V gene has CDR1 SGHRS and CDR2 YFSETQ. This CDR3 contains 15 residues. CDR3 in amino acids: CASSFRRGIDGELFF. The CDR3 bases are TGCGCCAGCAGCTTCCGGAGGGGCATAGACGGGGAGCTGTTTTTT. Full variable domain (outside the CDR3, taken from reference TRBV5-1 and TRBJ2-2): KAGVTQTPRYLIKTRGQQVTLSCSPISGHRSVSWYQQTPGQGLQFLFEYFSETQRNKGNFPGRFSGRQFSNSRSEMNVSTLELGDSALYLCASSFRRGIDGELFFGEGSRLTVL.

This clonotype came up a few times. The chain employs TRBV5-1 and TRBJ1-5, with D tentatively TRBD1 (6 bases). The germline V and J ends were trimmed by 0 bases and 6 bases, with 16 bases remaining between them. The CDR3 sequence is 16 residues long. Germline V gives CDR1 SGHRS, CDR2 YFSETQ. The CDR3, as DNA: TGCGCCAGCAGCTTGGAGGCAGGGGATCGGGGTCAGCCCCAGCATTTT. Its translation: CASSLEAGDRGQPQHF. The whole variable domain, remainder taken from reference TRBV5-1 and TRBJ1-5, is KAGVTQTPRYLIKTRGQQVTLSCSPISGHRSVSWYQQTPGQGLQFLFEYFSETQRNKGNFPGRFSGRQFSNSRSEMNVSTLELGDSALYLCASSLEAGDRGQPQHFGDGTRLSIL.

The chain has TRBV20-1 and TRBJ1-2, with TRBD1 matching over 7 bases. Germline V gene sequence: CDR1 DFQATT, CDR2 SNEGSKA (reference sequence). This CDR3 is 12 amino acids long. V shed 0 bases, J shed 7 bases, and the junction held 2 bases outside the gene matches. The CDR3 here is CSARDDRVGYTF. The CDR3 DNA reads TGCAGTGCTAGAGACGACAGGGTTGGCTACACCTTC.

This rearrangement joins TRBV12-3 or TRBV12-4 to TRBJ1-1, with D unclear. The CDR3 spans 15 residues. Trimming cost V 6 bases and J 0 bases, with 14 bases left between them. The DNA of the CDR3 is TGTGCCAGCAGCGGACTGGGGAGCCTGAACACTGAAGCTTTCTTT. Amino acid sequence: CASSGLGSLNTEAFF.